The T cell receptor (beta chain) under discussion was sequenced for a study of T cell responses to AZD1222 COVID-19 vaccine. Study at large: Second-dose intervals near 4 or 12 weeks were combined.

Germline V lookup: CDR1 MNHEY, CDR2 SMNVEV (reference sequence). V trimming: 2 bases; J trimming: 7 bases; junction bases outside the gene matches: 11. The CDR3 loop spans 16 amino acids. Study results and caveats: Just six AZD1222 recipients were seropositive at baseline. Reportedly, nearly half the spike-specific TCRs target unmutated variant regions.

Clones were sequenced by immunoSEQ multiplex PCR, and TCRdb holds only the in-frame ones, with some missing. The table has about 120,000 clones, around 91% seen once. Notes on this clone: Its antigen is currently unknown.

This sequence joins TRBV27 and TRBJ1-3; 7 positions match TRBD1. Sequences were derived from peripheral blood, sampled on day 0 of AZD1222 vaccination. The sequence was obtained from an adult in good health. CDR3 sequence reads: CASSLRGGGLENTIYF. The CDR3 DNA reads TGTGCCAGCAGTTTAAGGGGAGGGGGCCTCGAGAACACCATATATTTT.